What follows are 9 T cell receptor beta chains derived from one specimen sequenced in a study of molecular identifiers for immune sequencing clone quantification. TCRdb reanalysed the PCR reads using MiXCR and keeps one entry per CDR3 protein. The data contain approximately 550,000 distinct CDR3 sequences, 25% of them singletons. Sequencing used naive CD8+ T cells from blood, with Jurkat cell RNA spiked in. As for subset: FACS-sorted CD8+CD4-CCR7+CD45RA+ naive T cells. The origin of the receptors is a human donor in good health. Some libraries in this study had Jurkat cell RNA spiked in.

This clonotype was seen only a few times. The chain couples TRBV19 to TRBJ2-7; 11 bases match TRBD2. The CDR3 is 16 residues long. V lost 5 bases to trimming and J lost 2 bases; unmatched junction nucleotides: 8. Germline V CDR1 and CDR2: LNHDA, SQIVND (reference sequence). CDR3 protein: CASSLLATSGTYEQYF. Here the CDR3 DNA reads TGTGCCAGTAGTCTTCTAGCGACTAGCGGGACCTACGAGCAGTACTTC.

The chain's CDR3 is CASSTTGGKVEAFF. The CDR3 region has the DNA TGTGCCAGCAGTACGACAGGGGGTAAGGTAGAAGCTTTCTTT. The V and J genes are TRBV2 and TRBJ1-1, with 9 bases matching TRBD1. J lost 8 bases, V lost 5 bases, and 9 bases had no gene match. CDR3 size: 14 residues. CDR1 and CDR2 (germline): SNHLY, FYNNEI.

V usage is TRBV9 and J usage is TRBJ2-1, with D hard to call. In germline, CDR1 is SGDLS, CDR2 YYNGEE. This CDR3 has 16 amino acids. V shed 1 base and J shed 0 bases, with 11 bases lying between them. This chain's CDR3 is CASSVRASSSYNEQFF. The CDR3 DNA follows: TGTGCCAGCAGCGTACGAGCATCCAGCTCCTACAATGAGCAGTTCTTC.

This clonotype was seen repeatedly, ten times or more. The chain employs TRBV29-1 and TRBJ2-2; a weak D match, TRBD1 (5 bases). Germline V gives CDR1 SQVTM, CDR2 ANQGSEA. V dropped 6 bases and J dropped 5 bases, with 13 bases sitting between them. This CDR3 comprises 13 residues. For the CDR3, the DNA is TGCAGCGTCGACAGAGAGTCGACCGGGGAGCTGTTTTTT. Protein product: CSVDRESTGELFF.

Only a few counts were recorded for this clonotype. This chain links TRBV4-2 with TRBJ2-3; 9 bases are a match to TRBD2. This CDR3 has 17 amino acids. Trimming removed 1 base from V and 5 bases from J; junction bases left unmatched: 10. Germline V CDR1 and CDR2: LGHNA, YNFKEQ. CDR3 amino acids: CASSQGAGGGAVDTQYF. Here the CDR3 DNA reads TGTGCCAGCAGCCAAGGTGCGGGCGGGGGGGCCGTAGATACGCAGTATTTT.

V usage is TRBV3-2 and J usage is TRBJ2-7; the table's D gene call, TRBD1, was not cross checked with the DNA. TRBV3-2 constitutes a pseudogene. This CDR3 has 16 residues. CDR3 amino acids: CASSPLRGGKLSEQYF. CDR3 in DNA: TGTGCCAGCAGCCCGTTACGGGGCGGAAAGCTCTCCGAGCAGTACTTC.

This clonotype was detected a few times. The J gene is TRBJ2-7, the V gene TRBV13; possibly TRBD1 for D (6 bases). Per germline, CDR1 PRHDT and CDR2 FYEKMQ (reference sequence). V was cut by 5 bases and J by 2 bases, with 16 bases left in between. This CDR3 region has 15 residues. The CDR3 bases are TGTGCCAGCAGCCCCCGGACAGTTTCTGCCTACGAGCAGTACTTC. As protein: CASSPRTVSAYEQYF.

A note on this clonotype: A junction boundary mismatches the germline segment, possibly from a read error. J is TRBJ2-1 and V is TRBV7-8; TRBD1 or TRBD2 may be the D gene (5 bases each). CDR3 length: 15 amino acids. Germline-derived CDR1 and CDR2 are SGHVS and FQNEAQ. The CDR3 nucleotides read TGTGCCAGCAGCCAAGGGGAGTGGTCCTACAATGAGCAGCTCTTC. Its protein product is CASSQGEWSYNEQLF.

This clonotype has a count of ten or more. The CDR3 loop is CASSPGQALSYQETQYF. The CDR3 nucleotides read TGCGCCAGCAGCCCAGGACAGGCCCTATCGTACCAAGAGACCCAGTACTTC. The chain links TRBV5-1 to TRBJ2-5; 7 positions match TRBD1. J lost 0 bases, V lost 4 bases, and 12 bases had no gene match. CDR1 is SGHRS, CDR2 YFSETQ, per germline. The CDR3 is 17 amino acids.